Listed below are T cell receptor beta chains from one sample, sequenced in a study of graft-versus-host responses after intestinal transplantation. Using immunoSEQ multiplex PCR, the repertoire was profiled, and TCRdb retains in-frame clones only, with some absent. The repertoire holds over 55,000 clones, with over 75% as singletons. What these receptors recognize is not known. The sequencing here drew on unstimulated CD4+ T cells sorted from spleen or lymph node cells, taken before transplant. The source is a human donor who was the organ donor for an intestinal transplant. Both conserved end residues are part of each CDR3. Each record gives: V gene, J gene, D gene, clone size, CDR3 DNA, CDR3 protein. D genes are given only for firm matches. Clone sizes are given selectively: once, few, many, or a class where the clone is expanded.

>TRBV5-4|TRBJ1-5|-|few
TGTGCCAGCAGCTCCGACAATGGGAGGGCCCAGCATTTT
CASSSDNGRAQHF
>TRBV28|TRBJ2-4|TRBD2|-
TGTGCCAGCAGCCAAGGACTAGCGGGGGACATTCAGTACTTC
CASSQGLAGDIQYF
>TRBV11-3|TRBJ2-1|TRBD2|-
TGTGCCAGCAGCCCGGGGACTAGCGGGGGGCCCAATGAGCAGTTCTTC
CASSPGTSGGPNEQFF
>TRBV6-5|TRBJ2-1|TRBD1|-
TGTGCCAGCAGTCTCCGGGACAGGGGATTCAATGAGCAGTTCTTC
CASSLRDRGFNEQFF
>TRBV6-1|TRBJ1-5|TRBD1|few
TGTGCCAGCATCGGGACAGGGAATCAGCCCCAGCATTTT
CASIGTGNQPQHF
>TRBV11-3|TRBJ2-2|TRBD1|-
TGTGCCAGCAGCCAAAGGACAGGTCACACCGGGGAGCTGTTTTTT
CASSQRTGHTGELFF
>TRBV4-3|TRBJ2-1|-|-
TGCGCCAGCAGCCAAGGTGCGGGCAAAAGCTCCTACAATGAGCAGTTCTTC
CASSQGAGKSSYNEQFF
>TRBV29-1|TRBJ2-5|-|-
TGCAGCGTTGTTCCCCGGGGTAGGCAGACCCAGTACTTC
CSVVPRGRQTQYF
>TRBV30|TRBJ2-5|-|-
TGTGCCTGGTCGGAGCTGGCAGAGACCCAGTACTTC
CAWSELAETQYF
>TRBV25-1|TRBJ1-6|-|-
TGTGCCAGCAGTGCTAGTAGGCGCAGGGGTAATTCACCCCTCCACTTT
CASSASRRRGNSPLHF
>TRBV28|TRBJ2-5|TRBD1|-
TGTGCCAGCAGGGGCCAACAGGGGGCGAGGGCGTACCAAGAGACCCAGTACTTC
CASRGQQGARAYQETQYF
>TRBV19|TRBJ2-4|-|-
TGTGCCAGTAGTCTTTTCGGGGGAAGGGGGCGAGTAGGAAACATTCAGTACTTC
CASSLFGGRGRVGNIQYF
>TRBV28|TRBJ1-6|TRBD1|-
TGTGCCAGCAGTTCCGGACAGGGTGGTAATTCACCCCTCCACTTT
CASSSGQGGNSPLHF
>TRBV2|TRBJ1-3|-|once
TGTGCCAGCACCAGGGTTCTCTCTGGAAACACCATATATTTT
CASTRVLSGNTIYF
>TRBV19|TRBJ1-6|-|-
TGTGCCAGTAAGGCCCTCCAGGGGAGCAATTCACCCCTCCACTTT
CASKALQGSNSPLHF
>TRBV5-6|TRBJ1-3|-|-
TGTGCCAGCAGCTTGGCGGGGGAAAGGGGCACCATATATTTT
CASSLAGERGTIYF
>TRBV15|TRBJ2-5|TRBD1|-
TGTGCCACCAGCAGAGGGACAGGAGTTCCCGAGACCCAGTACTTC
CATSRGTGVPETQYF
>TRBV6-1|TRBJ1-5|-|-
TGTGCCAGCGCCGGGAGGAGCAATCAGCCCCAGCATTTT
CASAGRSNQPQHF
>TRBV28|TRBJ2-3|TRBD2|-
TGTGCCAGCACAAAAAAGCGGGGGAGCACAGATACGCAGTATTTT
CASTKKRGSTDTQYF
>TRBV28|TRBJ1-2|-|-
TGTGCCAGCAGTTTCTACAGGTCATATGGCTACACCTTC
CASSFYRSYGYTF
>TRBV4-1|TRBJ2-2|-|-
TGCGCCAGCAGCCAAGATCCCGGGGACGGGGAGCTGTTTTTT
CASSQDPGDGELFF
>TRBV20-1|TRBJ1-1|-|-
TGCAGTGCCCACGATCGGTCGGAAGCTTTCTTT
CSAHDRSEAFF
>TRBV7-2|TRBJ1-2|-|-
TGTGCCAGCAGCTTAAACGGGTTCGACTATGGCTACACCTTC
CASSLNGFDYGYTF
>TRBV19|TRBJ1-1|TRBD1|-
TGTGCCAGTAGGACCGGGACAGCCAATTTTGAAGCTTTCTTT
CASRTGTANFEAFF
>TRBV2|TRBJ1-5|TRBD1|-
TGTGCCAGCAGCCACGGGACAGGAAATCAGCCCCAGCATTTT
CASSHGTGNQPQHF
>TRBV7-9|TRBJ2-2|-|-
TGTGCCAGCAGCTTAGCGGCGGGGTTGACCGGGGAGCTGTTTTTT
CASSLAAGLTGELFF
>TRBV6-1|TRBJ2-1|TRBD1|-
TGTGCCAGCAGACCAGACAGGGGGCACAATGAGCAGTTCTTC
CASRPDRGHNEQFF
>TRBV28|TRBJ2-1|-|-
TGTGCCAGCAGTCCGCGGGGCATGAAGGGGTTGAATGAGCAGTTCTTC
CASSPRGMKGLNEQFF
>TRBV28|TRBJ1-5|-|-
TGTGCCAGCAGTTTGGGTAGGGGTTACAATCAGCCCCAGCATTTT
CASSLGRGYNQPQHF
>TRBV7-2|TRBJ1-6|-|-
TGTGCCAGCAGCCCAGAAACAGACAATTCACCCCTCCACTTT
CASSPETDNSPLHF
>TRBV6-5|TRBJ2-2|TRBD2|once
TGTGCCAGCAGGGGAGCGGGGGGGAACACCGGGGAGCTGTTTTTT
CASRGAGGNTGELFF
>TRBV10-1|TRBJ2-1|TRBD2|-
TGCGCCAGCAGTGAGTCCGGCGGGGGGGCGTTCAATGAGCAGTTCTTC
CASSESGGGAFNEQFF
>TRBV29-1|TRBJ2-3|-|-
TGCAGCGTTGAAGGTCTGACTGACACAGATACGCAGTATTTT
CSVEGLTDTDTQYF
>TRBV6-4|TRBJ2-5|TRBD2|-
TGTGCCAGCAGTCCTAGCGGGGATCCCCAAGAGACCCAGTACTTC
CASSPSGDPQETQYF
>TRBV5-1|TRBJ2-3|TRBD1|-
TGCGCCAGCAGCTTGGGACAGGGATCAATCACAGATACGCAGTATTTT
CASSLGQGSITDTQYF
>TRBV11-1|TRBJ1-4|-|-
TGTGCCAGCAGCCCTGGACAGACAACTAATGAAAAACTGTTTTTT
CASSPGQTTNEKLFF
>TRBV30|TRBJ2-5|-|-
TGTGCCTGGAGTCGCGGGTACCAAGAGACCCAGTACTTC
CAWSRGYQETQYF
>TRBV5-4|TRBJ2-2|TRBD1|-
TGTGCCAGCAGCCCTCCTGGACAGGGGACGAACACCGGGGAGCTGTTTTTT
CASSPPGQGTNTGELFF
>TRBV19|TRBJ1-5|TRBD1|-
TGTGCCAGTAGTAGGGACAGGGTCGGCAATCAGCCCCAGCATTTT
CASSRDRVGNQPQHF
>TRBV6-5|TRBJ1-6|-|once
TGTGCCAGCAGTGGTTCAGGGTTTTGGAAATCACCCCTCCACTTT
CASSGSGFWKSPLHF
>TRBV5-1|TRBJ1-1|-|-
TGCGCCAGCAGCTCCTCTGGACTCCTGAACACTGAAGCTTTCTTT
CASSSSGLLNTEAFF
>TRBV6-5|TRBJ2-6|-|-
TGTGCCAGCAGTTATGCGGCCGCTGGGGCCAACGTCCTGACTTTC
CASSYAAAGANVLTF
>TRBV7-9|TRBJ1-1|-|once
TGTGCCAGCAGCCCCCAGCCATGGGGAACGGCCGGCGGGGCTGAAGCTTTCTTT
CASSPQPWGTAGGAEAFF
>TRBV6-4|TRBJ2-5|TRBD1|-
TGTGCCAGCAGCCCGGACAGGGGCGCTCCAGAGACCCAGTACTTC
CASSPDRGAPETQYF
>TRBV28|TRBJ1-5|-|few
TGTGCCAGCAGTCCCGCCCGGGGGGCACTTAGCAATCAGCCCCAGCATTTT
CASSPARGALSNQPQHF
>TRBV2|TRBJ2-5|-|-
TGTGCCAGCAGTGAAGCAGGAGGACTAAGGTCTGAGACCCAGTACTTC
CASSEAGGLRSETQYF
>TRBV6-4|TRBJ1-3|-|-
TGTGCCAGTTCGCCGGGATCCGCAGGAAACACCATATATTTT
CASSPGSAGNTIYF
>TRBV7-2|TRBJ1-3|-|-
TGTGCCAGCAGCCCACAAACGGGAAACACCATATATTTT
CASSPQTGNTIYF
>TRBV2|TRBJ2-3|TRBD2|-
TGTGCCAGCAGTGAAGAGGCAGCGGGAATCACAGATACGCAGTATTTT
CASSEEAAGITDTQYF
>TRBV5-4|TRBJ2-3|-|once
TGTGCCAGCAGCTTGTATCGGGGAGATACGCAGTATTTT
CASSLYRGDTQYF
>TRBV28|TRBJ1-1|-|-
TGTGCCAGCACCCTTGAGGGGAGGGAAGCTTTCTTT
CASTLEGREAFF
>TRBV7-9|TRBJ1-6|-|few
TGTGCCAGCAGCTTGCAGGGCGATAATTCACCCCTCCACTTT
CASSLQGDNSPLHF
>TRBV28|TRBJ2-5|-|few
TGTGCCAGCAGTTTTCGGTCGTCCGGGAATGGACAAGAGACCCAGTACTTC
CASSFRSSGNGQETQYF